Below, one T cell receptor beta chain is given with its context. The antigen is unknown. This record belongs to a study of graft-versus-host responses after intestinal transplantation. The protocol was immunoSEQ multiplex PCR, while the TCRdb copy is restricted to in-frame clones and leaves out a portion. The table shows approximately 90,000 clones, with 90% to 95% occurring only once. V was trimmed by 6 bases and J by 5 bases, leaving 17 bases between them. The CDR3 runs 15 residues. CDR1 is MNHEY and CDR2 is SVGAGI in the germline V gene. The V and J genes are TRBV6-5 and TRBJ2-1, with D possibly being TRBD2 (8 bases). The source material was unstimulated CD8+ T cells sorted from spleen or lymph node cells, sampled before intestinal transplant. The sequence was obtained from a human donor who received an intestinal transplant. CDR3 protein: CASSGRGGTDNEQFF. Here the CDR3 DNA reads TGTGCCAGCAGCGGGAGGGGCGGGACAGACAATGAGCAGTTCTTC.